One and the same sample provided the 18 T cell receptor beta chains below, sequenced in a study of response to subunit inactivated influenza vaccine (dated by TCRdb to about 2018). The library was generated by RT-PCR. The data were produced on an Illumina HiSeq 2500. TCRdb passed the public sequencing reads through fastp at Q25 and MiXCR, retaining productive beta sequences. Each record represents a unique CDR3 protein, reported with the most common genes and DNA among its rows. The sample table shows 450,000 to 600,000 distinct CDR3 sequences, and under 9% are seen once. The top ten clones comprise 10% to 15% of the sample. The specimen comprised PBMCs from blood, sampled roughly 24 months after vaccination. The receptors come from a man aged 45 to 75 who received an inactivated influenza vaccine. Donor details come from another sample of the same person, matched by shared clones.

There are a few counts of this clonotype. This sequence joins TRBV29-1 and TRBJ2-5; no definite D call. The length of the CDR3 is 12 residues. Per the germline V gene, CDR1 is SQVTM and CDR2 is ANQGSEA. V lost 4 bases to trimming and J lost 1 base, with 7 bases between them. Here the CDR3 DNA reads TGCAGCGTTGCACACGTCCAAGAGACCCAGTACTTC. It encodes CSVAHVQETQYF.

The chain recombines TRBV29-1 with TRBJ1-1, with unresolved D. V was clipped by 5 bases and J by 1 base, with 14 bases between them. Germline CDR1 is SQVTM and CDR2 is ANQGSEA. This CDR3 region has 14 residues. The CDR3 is CSVRLMAGNTEAFF. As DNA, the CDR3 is TGCAGCGTTCGGCTTATGGCGGGGAACACTGAAGCTTTCTTT.

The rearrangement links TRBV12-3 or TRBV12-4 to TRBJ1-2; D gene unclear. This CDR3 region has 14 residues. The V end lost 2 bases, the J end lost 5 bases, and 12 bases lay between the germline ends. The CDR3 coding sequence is TGTGCCAGCAGTTTAAAGAGGGTACGGTATGGCTACACCTTC. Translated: CASSLKRVRYGYTF.

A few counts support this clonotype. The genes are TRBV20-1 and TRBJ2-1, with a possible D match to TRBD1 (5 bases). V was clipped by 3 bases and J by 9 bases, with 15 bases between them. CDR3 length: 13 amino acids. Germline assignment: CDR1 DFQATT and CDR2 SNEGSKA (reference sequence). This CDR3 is CSARKGHLSEQFF. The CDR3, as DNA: TGCAGTGCTAGGAAAGGACACCTAAGTGAGCAGTTCTTC.

Here the CDR3 reads CASSIDGQTNYGYTF. The CDR3 bases are TGTGCCAGCAGCATCGACGGACAGACAAACTATGGCTACACCTTC. This rearrangement joins TRBV6-1 to TRBJ1-2; D is perhaps TRBD1 (6 bases). V lost 6 bases and J 2 bases, leaving 16 bases between the germline ends. The CDR3 is made up of 15 amino acids. Germline CDR1 reads MNHNS; CDR2 reads SASEGT.

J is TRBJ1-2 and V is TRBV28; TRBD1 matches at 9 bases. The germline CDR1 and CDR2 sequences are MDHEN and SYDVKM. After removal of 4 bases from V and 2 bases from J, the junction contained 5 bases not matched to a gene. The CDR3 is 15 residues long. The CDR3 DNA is TGTGCCAGCAGTTCCCCCGGGACAGGGAACTATGGCTACACCTTC. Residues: CASSSPGTGNYGYTF.

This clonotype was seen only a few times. The CDR3 region is CAISEVPDDEQYF. CDR3 DNA: TGTGCCATCAGTGAGGTCCCTGACGACGAGCAGTACTTC. The chain is built from TRBV10-3 and TRBJ2-7; D unclear. This CDR3 spans 13 amino acids. Germline V lookup: CDR1 ENHRY, CDR2 SYGVKD. V was clipped by 2 bases and J by 5 bases, with 10 bases between them.

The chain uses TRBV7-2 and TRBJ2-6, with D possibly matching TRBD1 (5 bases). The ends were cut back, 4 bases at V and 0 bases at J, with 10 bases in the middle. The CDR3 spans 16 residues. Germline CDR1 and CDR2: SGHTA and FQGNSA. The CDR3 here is CASSSRVPSGANVLTF. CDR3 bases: TGTGCCAGCAGCTCCAGGGTTCCCTCTGGGGCCAACGTCCTGACTTTC.

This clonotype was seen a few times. The CDR3 DNA is TGTGCCAGCAGCGAGACGATTAGGGGGACCGACGAGCAGTACTTC. Its protein product is CASSETIRGTDEQYF. The rearrangement links TRBV7-9 to TRBJ2-7; maybe TRBD1 (6 bases). Germline lookup yields CDR1 SEHNR and CDR2 FQNEAQ (reference sequence). The CDR3 consists of 15 residues. V was shortened by 5 bases and J by 5 bases, with 19 bases between the two germline ends.

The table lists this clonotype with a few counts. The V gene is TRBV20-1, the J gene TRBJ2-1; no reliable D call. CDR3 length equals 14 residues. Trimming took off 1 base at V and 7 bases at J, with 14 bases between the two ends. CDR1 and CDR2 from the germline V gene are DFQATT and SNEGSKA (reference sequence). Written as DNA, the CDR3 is TGCAGTGCTAGAGGTTTGTTACAGCAGAATGAGCAGTTCTTC. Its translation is CSARGLLQQNEQFF.

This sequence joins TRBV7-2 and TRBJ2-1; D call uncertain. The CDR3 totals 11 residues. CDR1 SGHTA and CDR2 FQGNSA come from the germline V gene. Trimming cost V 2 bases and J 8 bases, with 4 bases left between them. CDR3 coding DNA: TGTGCCAGCAGCTTATTTGATGAGCAGTTCTTC. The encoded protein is CASSLFDEQFF.

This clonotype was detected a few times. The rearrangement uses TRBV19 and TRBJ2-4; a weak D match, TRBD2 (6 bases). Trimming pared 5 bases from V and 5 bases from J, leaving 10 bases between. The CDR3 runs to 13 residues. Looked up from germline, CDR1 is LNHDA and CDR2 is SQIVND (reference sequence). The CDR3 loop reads CASSGREENIQYF. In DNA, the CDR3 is TGTGCCAGTAGTGGCAGGGAGGAAAACATTCAGTACTTC.

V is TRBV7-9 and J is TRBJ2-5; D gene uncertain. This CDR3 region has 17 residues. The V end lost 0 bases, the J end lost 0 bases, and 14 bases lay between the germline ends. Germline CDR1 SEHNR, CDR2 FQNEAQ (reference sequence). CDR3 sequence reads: CASSLASVWHHQETQYF. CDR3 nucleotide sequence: TGTGCCAGCAGCTTAGCTTCGGTTTGGCACCACCAAGAGACCCAGTACTTC. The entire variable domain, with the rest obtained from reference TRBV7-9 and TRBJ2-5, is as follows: DTGVSQNPRHKITKRGQNVTFRCDPISEHNRLYWYRQTLGQGPEFLTYFQNEAQLEKSRLLSDRFSAERPKGSFSTLEIQRTEQGDSAMYLCASSLASVWHHQETQYFGPGTRLLVL.

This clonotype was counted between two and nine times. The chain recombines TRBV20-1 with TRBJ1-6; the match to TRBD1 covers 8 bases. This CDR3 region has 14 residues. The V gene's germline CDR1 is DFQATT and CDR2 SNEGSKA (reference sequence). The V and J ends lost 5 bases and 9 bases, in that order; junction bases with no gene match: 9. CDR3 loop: CSASRQGMASPLHF. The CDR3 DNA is TGCAGTGCTTCTCGACAGGGGATGGCTTCACCCCTCCACTTT.

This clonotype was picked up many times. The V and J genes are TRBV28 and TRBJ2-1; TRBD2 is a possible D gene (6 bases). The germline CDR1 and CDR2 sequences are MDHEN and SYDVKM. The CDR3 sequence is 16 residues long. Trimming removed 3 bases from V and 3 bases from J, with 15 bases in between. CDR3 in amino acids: CASSFVKGGHYNEQFF. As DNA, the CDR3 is TGTGCCAGCAGTTTCGTTAAGGGAGGCCACTACAATGAGCAGTTCTTC.

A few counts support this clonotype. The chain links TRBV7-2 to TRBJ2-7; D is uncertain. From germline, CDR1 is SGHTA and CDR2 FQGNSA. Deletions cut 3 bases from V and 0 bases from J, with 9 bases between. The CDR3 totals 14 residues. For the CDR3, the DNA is TGTGCCAGCAGCTTTAGACCCAGCTCCTACGAGCAGTACTTC. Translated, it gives CASSFRPSSYEQYF.

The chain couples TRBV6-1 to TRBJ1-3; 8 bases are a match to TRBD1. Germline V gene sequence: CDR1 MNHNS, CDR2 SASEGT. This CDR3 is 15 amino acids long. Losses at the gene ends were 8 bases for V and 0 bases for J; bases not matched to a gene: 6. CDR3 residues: CASRTGRNSGNTIYF. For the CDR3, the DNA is TGTGCCAGCCGGACAGGGCGAAACTCTGGAAACACCATATATTTT.

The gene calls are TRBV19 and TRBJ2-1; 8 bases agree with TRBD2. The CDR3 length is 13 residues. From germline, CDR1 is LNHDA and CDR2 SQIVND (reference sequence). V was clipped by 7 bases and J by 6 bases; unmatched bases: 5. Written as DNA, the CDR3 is TGTGCCAGTATGGCTAGCGGGCTCAATGAGCAGTTCTTC. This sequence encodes CASMASGLNEQFF.